This T cell receptor (beta chain) was sequenced for a study of shared clonotypes between healthy human individuals. Whole-study findings and limits: Generation probabilities were higher for clonotypes shared across all four sorted-subset donors than for unshared ones. Generally, naive subsets came out with larger estimated richness than memory subsets. A handful of donors shared approximately 5% of their naive CD4 clonotypes.

Comment on this clone: Its antigen is still unknown.

Several immunoSEQ plates held equal portions of the genomic DNA taken from each subset. The assay was immunoSEQ multiplex PCR, and TCRdb's table has in-frame clones only and misses some. Of fewer than 2.5 million clones listed, 90% to 95% were seen once; the top ten hold 0.36%. Per germline, CDR1 SSHAT and CDR2 FNYEAQ (reference sequence). V lost 5 bases to trimming and J lost 3 bases; unmatched junction nucleotides: 12. The CDR3 spans 18 residues. The rearrangement links TRBV7-7 to TRBJ2-5, with 13 bases that match TRBD2. The specimen sequenced was naive CD4+ T cells from PBMCs. Subset meaning: CD45RA+ positively selected. This clonotype was sampled from a man aged 18 to 29 in good health. Some clones in this sample may be carry-over from other donors' samples. The CDR3: CASSPGLAGTLRKETQYF. The CDR3 DNA reads as TGTGCCAGCAGCCCGGGACTAGCGGGAACATTAAGAAAAGAGACCCAGTACTTC.